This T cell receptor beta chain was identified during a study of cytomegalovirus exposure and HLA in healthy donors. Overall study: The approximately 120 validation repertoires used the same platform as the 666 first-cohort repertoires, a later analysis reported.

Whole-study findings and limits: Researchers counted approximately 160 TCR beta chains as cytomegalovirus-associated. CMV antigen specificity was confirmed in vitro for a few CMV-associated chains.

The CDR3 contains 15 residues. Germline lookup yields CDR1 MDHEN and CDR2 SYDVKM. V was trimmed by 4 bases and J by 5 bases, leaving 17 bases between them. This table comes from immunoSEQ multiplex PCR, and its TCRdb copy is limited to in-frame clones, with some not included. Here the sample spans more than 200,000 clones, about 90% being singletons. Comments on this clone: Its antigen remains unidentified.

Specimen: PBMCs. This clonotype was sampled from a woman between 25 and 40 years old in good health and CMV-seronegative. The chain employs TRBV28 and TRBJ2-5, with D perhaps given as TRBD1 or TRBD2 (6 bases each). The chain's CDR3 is CASSWDTRGGETQYF. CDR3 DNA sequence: TGTGCCAGCAGTTGGGACACCCGGGGAGGTGAGACCCAGTACTTC.